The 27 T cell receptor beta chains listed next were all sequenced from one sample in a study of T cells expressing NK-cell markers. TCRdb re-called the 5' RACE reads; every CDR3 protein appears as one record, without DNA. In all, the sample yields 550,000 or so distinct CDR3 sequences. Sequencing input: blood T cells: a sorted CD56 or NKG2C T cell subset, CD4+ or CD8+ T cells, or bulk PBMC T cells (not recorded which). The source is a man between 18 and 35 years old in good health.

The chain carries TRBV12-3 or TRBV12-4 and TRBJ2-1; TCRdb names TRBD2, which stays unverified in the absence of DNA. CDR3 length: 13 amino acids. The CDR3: CASRGLAGAPQFF.

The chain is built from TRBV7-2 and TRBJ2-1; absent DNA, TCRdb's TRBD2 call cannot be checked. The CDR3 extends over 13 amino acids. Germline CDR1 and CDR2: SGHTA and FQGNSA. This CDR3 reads CASSLDWWEGEFF.

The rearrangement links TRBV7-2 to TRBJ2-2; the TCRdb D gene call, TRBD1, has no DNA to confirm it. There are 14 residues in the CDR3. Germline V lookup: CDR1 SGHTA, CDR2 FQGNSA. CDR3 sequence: CASSLPRQTGELFF.

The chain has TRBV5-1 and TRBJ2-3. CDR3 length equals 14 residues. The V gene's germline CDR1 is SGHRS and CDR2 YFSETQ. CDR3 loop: CASSTVGGTDTQYF.

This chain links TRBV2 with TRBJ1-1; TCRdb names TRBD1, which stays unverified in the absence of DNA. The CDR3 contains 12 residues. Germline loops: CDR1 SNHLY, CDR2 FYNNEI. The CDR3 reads CASRGDVVMAFF. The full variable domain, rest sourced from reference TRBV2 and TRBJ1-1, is EPEVTQTPSHQVTQMGQEVILRCVPISNHLYFYWYRQILGQKVEFLVSFYNNEISEKSEIFDDQFSVERPDGSNFTLKIRSTKLEDSAMYFCASRGDVVMAFFGQGTRLTVV.

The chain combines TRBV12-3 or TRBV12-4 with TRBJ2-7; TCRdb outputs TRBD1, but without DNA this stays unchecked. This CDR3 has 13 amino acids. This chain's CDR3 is CASRGTGTYEQYF.

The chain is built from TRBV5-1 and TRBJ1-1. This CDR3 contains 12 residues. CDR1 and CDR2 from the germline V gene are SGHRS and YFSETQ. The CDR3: CASSRDDPEAFF.

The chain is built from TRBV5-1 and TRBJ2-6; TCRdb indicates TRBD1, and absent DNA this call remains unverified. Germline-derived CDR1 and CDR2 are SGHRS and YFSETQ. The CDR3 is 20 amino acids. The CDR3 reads CASSPDGRTGMGSGANVLTF.

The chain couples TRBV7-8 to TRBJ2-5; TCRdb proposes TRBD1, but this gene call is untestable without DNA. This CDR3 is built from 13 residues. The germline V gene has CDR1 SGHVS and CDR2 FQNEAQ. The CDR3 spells CAVKAGSIGTQYF.

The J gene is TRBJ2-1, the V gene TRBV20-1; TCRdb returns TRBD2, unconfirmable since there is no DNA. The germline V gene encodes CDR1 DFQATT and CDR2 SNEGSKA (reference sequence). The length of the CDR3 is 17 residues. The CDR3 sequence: CSARVLAGLPPYNEQFF.

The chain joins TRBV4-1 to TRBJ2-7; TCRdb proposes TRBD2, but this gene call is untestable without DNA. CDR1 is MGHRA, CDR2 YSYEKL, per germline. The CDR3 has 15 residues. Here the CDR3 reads CASSYTGTPYYEQYF.

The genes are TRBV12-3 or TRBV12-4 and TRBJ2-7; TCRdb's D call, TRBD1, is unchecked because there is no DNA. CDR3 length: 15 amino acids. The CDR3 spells CASSLRAGYYYEQYF.

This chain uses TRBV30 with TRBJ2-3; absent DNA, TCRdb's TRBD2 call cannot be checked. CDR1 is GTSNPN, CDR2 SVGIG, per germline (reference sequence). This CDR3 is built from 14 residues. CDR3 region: CAWGGLAGADTQYF.

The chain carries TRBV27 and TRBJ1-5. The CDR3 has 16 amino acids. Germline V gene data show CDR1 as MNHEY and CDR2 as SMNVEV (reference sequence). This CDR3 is CASSLMSPIKNQPQHF.

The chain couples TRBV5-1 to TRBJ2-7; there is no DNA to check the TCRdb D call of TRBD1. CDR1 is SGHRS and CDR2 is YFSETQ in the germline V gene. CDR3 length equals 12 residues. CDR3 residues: CASSSTPGEQYF. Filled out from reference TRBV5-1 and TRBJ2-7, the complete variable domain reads KAGVTQTPRYLIKTRGQQVTLSCSPISGHRSVSWYQQTPGQGLQFLFEYFSETQRNKGNFPGRFSGRQFSNSRSEMNVSTLELGDSALYLCASSSTPGEQYFGPGTRLTVT.

CDR3 residues: CAWSVGRVNEQFF. This chain connects TRBV30 to TRBJ2-1; TCRdb proposes TRBD1, but this gene call is untestable without DNA. CDR1 and CDR2 from the germline V gene are GTSNPN and SVGIG (reference sequence). The CDR3 is 13 residues long.

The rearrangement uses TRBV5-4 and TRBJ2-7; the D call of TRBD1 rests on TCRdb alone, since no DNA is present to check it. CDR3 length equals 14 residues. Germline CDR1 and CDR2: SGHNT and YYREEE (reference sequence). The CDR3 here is CASSALQQGREQYF.

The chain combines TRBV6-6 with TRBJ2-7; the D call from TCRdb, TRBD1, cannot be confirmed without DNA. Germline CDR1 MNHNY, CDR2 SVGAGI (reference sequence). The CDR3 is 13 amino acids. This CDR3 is CASSFRSGGKQYF.

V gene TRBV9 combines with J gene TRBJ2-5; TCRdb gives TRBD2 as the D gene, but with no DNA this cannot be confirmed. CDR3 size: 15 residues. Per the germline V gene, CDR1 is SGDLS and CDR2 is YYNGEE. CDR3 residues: CASSVDGGRGETQYF.

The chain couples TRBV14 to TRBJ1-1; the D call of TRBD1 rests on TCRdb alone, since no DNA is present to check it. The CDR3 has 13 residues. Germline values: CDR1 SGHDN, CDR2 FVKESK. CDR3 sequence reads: CASSQVPGHEAFF.

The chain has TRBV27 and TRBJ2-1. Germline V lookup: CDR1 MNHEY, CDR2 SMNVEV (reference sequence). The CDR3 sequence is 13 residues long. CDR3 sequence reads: CASSFSRSNEQFF.

This CDR3 reads CATSASRRETQYF. The rearrangement joins TRBV15 to TRBJ2-5; absent DNA, TCRdb's TRBD2 call cannot be checked. The CDR3 contains 13 residues. Germline V gives CDR1 LNHNV, CDR2 YYDKDF (reference sequence).

The CDR3 reads CASSLGLAAISQETQYF. The chain links TRBV7-9 to TRBJ2-5; TCRdb outputs TRBD2, but without DNA this stays unchecked. CDR3 length equals 17 residues. CDR1 is SEHNR, CDR2 FQNEAQ, per germline (reference sequence).

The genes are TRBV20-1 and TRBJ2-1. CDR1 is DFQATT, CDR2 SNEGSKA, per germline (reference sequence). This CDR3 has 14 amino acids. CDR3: CSARVRQAYNEQFF.

Here the CDR3 reads CASSRPGLEYNEQFF. V and J are TRBV12-3 or TRBV12-4 and TRBJ2-1; checking the TCRdb D call of TRBD2 is not possible without DNA. This CDR3 is 15 amino acids long.

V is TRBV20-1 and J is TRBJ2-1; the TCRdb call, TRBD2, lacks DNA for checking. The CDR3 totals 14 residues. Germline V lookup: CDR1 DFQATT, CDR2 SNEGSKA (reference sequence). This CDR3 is CSAVKRESLDEQFF.

Here the CDR3 reads CASSQTGTKSYNEQFF. The chain carries TRBV2 and TRBJ2-1; TCRdb gives TRBD1 as the D gene, but with no DNA this cannot be confirmed. CDR3 length: 16 residues. CDR1 is SNHLY and CDR2 is FYNNEI in the germline V gene.